The present T cell receptor beta chain was sequenced within a study of OX40 agonist ivuxolimab in advanced cancers. Concerning this clone: Its antigen is not known.

Trimming at V came to 6 bases and at J to 5 bases, leaving 11 bases not matched to a gene. CDR1 is MDHEN, CDR2 SYDVKM, per germline. There are 15 residues in the CDR3. Study-wide findings and caveats: Also showing low normalized T-cell clonal expansion were some of the nonresponders. Averaged across samples, CD8+ T cells carried more expanded clones than CD4+ did. In the 0.1-3.0 mg/kg groups, partial responders showed among the lowest expansion.

It was autoimmune disease history or systemic immunosuppression that excluded patients. The data were produced by immunoSEQ multiplex PCR, yet TCRdb's version contains in-frame clones alone and is incomplete. The profile covers 45,000 to 65,000 clones, with roughly 90% appearing a single time and roughly 6.7% taken by the ten largest. The chain combines TRBV28 with TRBJ2-7; 9 bases fit TRBD2. The receptor was derived from an adult with an advanced solid tumor such as melanoma, head and neck, liver or kidney cancer. The sequencing here drew on CD4+ or CD8+ T cells sorted from blood, taken in a trial of the OX40 agonist ivuxolimab. As DNA, the CDR3 is TGTGCCAGCAGATCCCGGGGACTAGCTCGCAACGAGCAGTACTTC. This gives the protein CASRSRGLARNEQYF.